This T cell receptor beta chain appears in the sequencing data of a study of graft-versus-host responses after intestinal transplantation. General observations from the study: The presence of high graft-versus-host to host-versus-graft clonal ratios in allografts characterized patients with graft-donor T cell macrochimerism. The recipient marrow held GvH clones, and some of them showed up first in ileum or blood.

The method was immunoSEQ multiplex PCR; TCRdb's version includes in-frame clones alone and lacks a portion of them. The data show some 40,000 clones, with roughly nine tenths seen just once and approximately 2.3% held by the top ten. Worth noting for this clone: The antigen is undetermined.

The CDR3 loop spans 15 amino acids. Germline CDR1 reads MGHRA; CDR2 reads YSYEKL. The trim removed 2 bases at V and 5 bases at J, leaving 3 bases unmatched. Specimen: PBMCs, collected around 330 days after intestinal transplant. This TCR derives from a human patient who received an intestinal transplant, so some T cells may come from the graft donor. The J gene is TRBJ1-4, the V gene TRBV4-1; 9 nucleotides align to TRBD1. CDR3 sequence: CASSQLQGANEKLFF. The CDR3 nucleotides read TGCGCCAGCAGCCAACTACAGGGGGCGAATGAAAAACTGTTTTTT.